Sequencing of this T cell receptor beta chain was carried out in a study of tissue T cells after allogeneic stem cell transplantation. Across the study: Several unmodified and three CD34-selected T-cell-depleted grafts went to graft-versus-host disease patients. Study-wide results and caveats: Within patients, tissue anatomy strongly shaped TCR repertoire composition.

Produced via immunoSEQ multiplex PCR; TCRdb's table is partial and in-frame only. The sample lists about 4,300 clones, 69% occurring once. As concerns this clone: Its antigen is unknown.

CDR3 length equals 16 residues. Germline loops: CDR1 LNHDA, CDR2 SQIVND (reference sequence). V trimming: 6 bases; J trimming: 8 bases; junction bases outside the gene matches: 9. The chain joins TRBV19 to TRBJ2-1, with 14 positions matching TRBD2. This sequence originates from a female patient aged 18 to 50 with steroid-refractory graft-versus-host disease after an allogeneic stem cell transplant. Some T cells may possibly be graft donor cells. The sample here was duodenal tissue, taken at autopsy. CDR3 nucleotide sequence: TGTGCCAGTAGCTGGCCGGGACTAGCGGGAGTCTATGAGCAGTTCTTC. As protein: CASSWPGLAGVYEQFF.